A single sample is the source of the 28 T cell receptor beta chains below, sequenced in a study of T-cell reconstitution after alpha-beta-depleted transplantation in children. Unique molecular identifiers were incorporated during preparation of the TCRbeta library. TCRdb fed the PCR reads into MiXCR, producing one record per CDR3 protein. The table records about 610,000 distinct CDR3 sequences, about 10% of them present only once. This specimen was PBMCs from the stem cell graft donor, taken from the stem cell graft. The receptors were sampled from a human donor who donated a stem cell graft to a child with acute myeloid leukemia.

The table lists this clonotype with a few counts. This chain links TRBV21-1 with TRBJ2-1; the table's D gene call, TRBD1, was not cross checked with the DNA. TRBV21-1 counts as a pseudogene. This CDR3 spans 16 amino acids. CDR3 residues: CASSKGTGQCYNEQFF. CDR3 in DNA: TGTGCCAGCAGCAAAGGGACGGGACAGTGCTACAATGAGCAGTTCTTC.

The V gene is TRBV7-9, the J gene TRBJ2-7, with 7 bases fitting TRBD2. The trim removed 4 bases at V and 4 bases at J, leaving 10 bases unmatched. The germline V gene has CDR1 SEHNR and CDR2 FQNEAQ (reference sequence). The CDR3 totals 15 residues. The CDR3 sequence: CASSSTSLARYEQYF. In nucleotides, the CDR3 is TGTGCCAGCAGCTCGACCTCACTAGCGAGGTACGAGCAGTACTTC.

This clonotype has just a few counts. The gene calls are TRBV12-3 or TRBV12-4 and TRBJ2-7; D is ambiguous. The CDR3 spans 11 residues. Trimming took off 2 bases at V and 6 bases at J, with 5 bases between the two ends. Written as DNA, the CDR3 is TGTGCCAGCAGTTTAACTCTCGAGCAGTACTTC. This codes for CASSLTLEQYF.

This chain uses TRBV20-1 with TRBJ1-2, with D possibly matching TRBD1 (5 bases). V lost 6 bases and J lost 1, with 12 bases in between. The CDR3 runs to 13 residues. Germline V gene sequence: CDR1 DFQATT, CDR2 SNEGSKA (reference sequence). The CDR3 bases are TGCAGTGCGCCGACAGTCCTTAACTATGGCTACACCTTC. This codes for CSAPTVLNYGYTF.

V gene TRBV7-3 combines with J gene TRBJ2-3, with D possibly matching TRBD2 (6 bases). Germline assignment: CDR1 SGHTA and CDR2 FQGTGA. V lost 5 bases to trimming and J lost 5 bases, with 14 bases between them. The CDR3 totals 14 residues. Written as DNA, the CDR3 is TGTGCCAGCAGCGCCCGGGACTCACTAGATACGCAGTATTTT. The encoded protein is CASSARDSLDTQYF. Drawing the rest from reference TRBV7-3 and TRBJ2-3, the complete variable domain is GAGVSQTPSNKVTEKGKYVELRCDPISGHTALYWYRQSLGQGPEFLIYFQGTGAADDSGLPNDRFFAVRPEGSVSTLKIQRTERGDSAVYLCASSARDSLDTQYFGPGTRLTVL.

In its sample, this clonotype was seen a few times. V usage is TRBV7-9 and J usage is TRBJ2-7; D possibly corresponds to TRBD2 (6 bases). Germline V gene data show CDR1 as SEHNR and CDR2 as FQNEAQ (reference sequence). The CDR3 runs 12 residues. V lost 4 bases and J lost 9, with 13 bases in between. The CDR3 DNA sequence: TGTGCCAGCAGCTCCACGGGACTCCCGCAGTACTTC. Protein product: CASSSTGLPQYF.

This clonotype was observed a handful of times. The chain uses TRBV5-1 and TRBJ1-1, with 11 bases fitting TRBD1. J lost 3 bases, V lost 4 bases, and 14 bases had no gene match. This CDR3 is 18 amino acids long. Germline CDR1 SGHRS, CDR2 YFSETQ. CDR3 residues: CASSRDARTGGSDTEAFF. The DNA of the CDR3 is TGCGCCAGCAGCCGCGACGCGCGGACAGGGGGCTCGGACACTGAAGCTTTCTTT.

This clonotype was picked up many times. The chain employs TRBV12-3 or TRBV12-4 and TRBJ2-5; D gene uncertain. The V and J ends lost 5 bases and 2 bases respectively, with 12 bases between them. The CDR3 spans 14 residues. The CDR3 DNA sequence: TGTGCCAGCAGTAAGGGCCTGAATCAAGAGACCCAGTACTTC. Translating it yields CASSKGLNQETQYF.

This clonotype occurred many times. The genes are TRBV6-2 or TRBV6-3 and TRBJ2-5; D is unresolved. From germline, CDR1 is MNHEY and CDR2 SVGEGT. The CDR3 is 11 amino acids. Trimming shortened V by 7 bases and J by 4 bases, and 7 bases separated the two germline ends. The CDR3 bases are TGTGCCAGCACTCAAGGAGAGACCCAGTACTTC. This sequence encodes CASTQGETQYF.

This clonotype was counted between two and nine times. CDR3 DNA sequence: TGTGCCAGCAGCGTAGGAGCAGTTCTCGATGAGCAGTTCTTC. This codes for CASSVGAVLDEQFF. The V call is TRBV9, the J call TRBJ2-1; D not certain. CDR1 and CDR2 (germline): SGDLS, YYNGEE. The CDR3 totals 14 residues. The V and J ends lost 0 bases and 8 bases respectively, with 12 bases between them.

This chain joins TRBV6-2 or TRBV6-3 and TRBJ2-1, with 9 nucleotides matching TRBD2. Germline-derived CDR1 and CDR2 are MNHEY and SVGEGT. The CDR3 covers 20 residues. V gave up 5 bases and J gave up 1 base; unmatched junction bases: 18. The CDR3 region has the DNA TGTGCCAGCAGTCCTTCCGGGGCGGGAGGGCCTCGGGGGTCCTACAATGAGCAGTTCTTC. It codes for CASSPSGAGGPRGSYNEQFF.

The J gene is TRBJ2-3, the V gene TRBV27, with 7 positions matching TRBD2. The CDR3 contains 15 residues. Germline V CDR1 and CDR2: MNHEY, SMNVEV (reference sequence). V lost 6 bases, J lost 4 bases, and 10 bases stayed unmatched. CDR3 sequence reads: CASSHPEGRADTQYF. In DNA form, the CDR3 reads TGTGCCAGCAGCCACCCGGAGGGGAGGGCAGATACGCAGTATTTT.

This clonotype was recorded many times. The chain is built from TRBV5-5 and TRBJ1-5; 9 bases are shared with TRBD1. The CDR3 length is 14 residues. Germline V gene data show CDR1 as SGHKS and CDR2 as YYEKEE (reference sequence). With 3 bases clipped from V and 3 bases from J, the junction kept 1 base outside the gene matches. CDR3 in amino acids: CASSWTGANQPQHF. CDR3 nucleotide sequence: TGTGCCAGCAGCTGGACAGGGGCCAATCAGCCCCAGCATTTT.

This clonotype was counted ten times or more. V usage is TRBV29-1 and J usage is TRBJ2-3, with D perhaps matching TRBD2 (5 bases). CDR1 is SQVTM and CDR2 is ANQGSEA in the germline V gene. The CDR3 has 17 residues. V lost 5 bases and J 1 base, leaving 22 bases between the germline ends. The CDR3 DNA reads as TGCAGCGTTCCGATTGAGGAATACGGGATTGGCACAGATACGCAGTATTTT. Its translation: CSVPIEEYGIGTDTQYF.

A note on this clonotype: This may be a read error, as it is one base from a much larger clone. The J gene is TRBJ2-1, the V gene TRBV29-1; no reliable D call. Germline V gene sequence: CDR1 SQVTM, CDR2 ANQGSEA. CDR3 length: 12 residues. The CDR3 loop reads CGADGLYNEQFF. In nucleotides, the CDR3 is TGCGGCGCCGACGGCCTTTACAATGAGCAGTTCTTC.

This clonotype came up many times. The chain is built from TRBV11-2 and TRBJ2-3, with 7 bases aligning to TRBD2. The V gene end was trimmed by 5 bases and the J gene end by 8 bases; junction bases not matched to a gene: 10. The CDR3 extends over 14 amino acids. CDR1 is SGHAT and CDR2 is FQNNGV in the germline V gene. The CDR3 here is CASSPLAGEGTQYF. CDR3 nucleotides: TGTGCCAGCAGCCCCCTCGCGGGGGAAGGTACGCAGTATTTT.

The chain recombines TRBV2 with TRBJ2-7; 9 nucleotides line up with TRBD1. Germline loops: CDR1 SNHLY, CDR2 FYNNEI. The trim removed 6 bases at V and 1 base at J, leaving 7 bases unmatched. CDR3 length equals 15 residues. The DNA for the CDR3 is TGTGCCAGCAGGAAGGGACAGGGTAATTCCTACGAGCAGTACTTC. Its protein is CASRKGQGNSYEQYF.

This clonotype was found many times. This chain uses TRBV9 with TRBJ2-1; no definite D call. The CDR3 sequence is 13 residues long. Trimming cost V 0 bases and J 5 bases, with 6 bases left between them. Germline V gene sequence: CDR1 SGDLS, CDR2 YYNGEE. The CDR3: CASSVVPDNEQFF. The CDR3 DNA follows: TGTGCCAGCAGCGTAGTCCCAGACAATGAGCAGTTCTTC.

This clonotype was counted ten times or more. This rearrangement joins TRBV5-6 to TRBJ2-1; 10 bases are shared with TRBD2. The CDR3 sequence is 15 residues long. Trimming cost V 1 base and J 8 bases; bases outside gene matches: 6. CDR1 and CDR2 (germline): SGHDT, YYEEEE. CDR3: CASSLPSGSLDEQFF. CDR3 coding DNA: TGTGCCAGCAGCTTGCCTAGCGGGAGTCTCGATGAGCAGTTCTTC.

This clonotype was observed many times. The V and J genes are TRBV29-1 and TRBJ2-1; D is possibly TRBD2 (5 bases). This CDR3 has 15 residues. CDR1 is SQVTM, CDR2 ANQGSEA, per germline. V was shortened by 6 bases and J by 0 bases, with 15 bases between the two germline ends. The CDR3 DNA reads as TGCAGCGTGGACTTCGCGGAGAGCTCCTACAATGAGCAGTTCTTC. Its translation: CSVDFAESSYNEQFF.

The table lists this clonotype with many counts. V usage is TRBV29-1 and J usage is TRBJ2-3, with TRBD2 matching 12 bases. Germline CDR1 is SQVTM and CDR2 is ANQGSEA. There are 16 residues in the CDR3. Trimming cost V 7 bases and J 1 base; bases outside gene matches: 9. In DNA form, the CDR3 reads TGCAGCGCCGGGACTAGCGGGTCGCGGGGCACAGATACGCAGTATTTT. Residues: CSAGTSGSRGTDTQYF.

The chain employs TRBV12-3 or TRBV12-4 and TRBJ2-7; 7 nucleotides match TRBD2. There are 14 residues in the CDR3. Trimming at V came to 5 bases and at J to 6 bases, leaving 10 bases not matched to a gene. This CDR3 reads CASSPLARGGEQYF. CDR3 DNA sequence: TGTGCCAGCAGTCCACTAGCCCGCGGGGGCGAGCAGTACTTC.

This clonotype has just a few counts. This rearrangement joins TRBV19 to TRBJ2-2, with 7 bases identical to TRBD2. CDR3 length equals 16 residues. V lost 1 base to trimming and J lost 0 bases; unmatched junction nucleotides: 2. Looked up from germline, CDR1 is LNHDA and CDR2 is SQIVND (reference sequence). CDR3 residues: CASSIGLAANTGELFF. CDR3 nucleotide sequence: TGTGCCAGTAGTATAGGACTAGCTGCGAACACCGGGGAGCTGTTTTTT.

This clonotype occurred many times. Relative to the germline gene, one junction end is altered; a read error may explain this. This rearrangement joins TRBV7-7 to TRBJ2-5; tentative D call: TRBD2 (5 bases). This CDR3 is built from 14 residues. Germline CDR1 reads SSHAT; CDR2 reads FNYEAQ (reference sequence). The CDR3 reads CASSLRLAEETQYF. The CDR3 region has the DNA TGTGCTAGCAGCTTAAGGCTAGCTGAAGAGACCCAGTACTTC.

This clonotype was detected only once. J is TRBJ2-7 and V is TRBV29-1; 11 nucleotides align to TRBD1. CDR1 SQVTM and CDR2 ANQGSEA come from the germline V gene. CDR3 length: 14 amino acids. J was trimmed by 1 base and V by 7 bases; bases with no gene match: 6. In nucleotides, the CDR3 is TGCAGCGGCACCGGGACAGGGGGGTCCTACGAGCAGTACTTC. This sequence encodes CSGTGTGGSYEQYF.

This clonotype was found a few times. The chain joins TRBV29-1 to TRBJ2-3; perhaps TRBD1 as D (6 bases). Trimming took off 8 bases at V and 1 base at J, with 16 bases between the two ends. CDR3 length: 14 amino acids. Per germline, CDR1 SQVTM and CDR2 ANQGSEA. CDR3 nucleotides: TGCAGCTCCCGATTAGGGGGTCGCACAGATACGCAGTATTTT. Protein sequence: CSSRLGGRTDTQYF.

This clonotype has ten or more counts. The chain combines TRBV5-1 with TRBJ1-5; possibly TRBD1 for D (5 bases). The CDR3 runs 14 residues. Germline lookup yields CDR1 SGHRS and CDR2 YFSETQ. V gave up 6 bases and J gave up 4 bases, with 14 bases separating them. CDR3 coding DNA: TGCGCCAGCAATGCCGGGACTCCGAATCAGCCCCAGCATTTT. It translates to CASNAGTPNQPQHF.

The V gene is TRBV20-1, the J gene TRBJ2-5; 7 bases line up with TRBD1. V lost 2 bases and J lost 2; bases outside the gene matches: 5. The CDR3 length is 14 residues. Looked up from germline, CDR1 is DFQATT and CDR2 is SNEGSKA (reference sequence). CDR3 bases: TGCAGTGCTAGAATATCGGGACAGCAAGAGACCCAGTACTTC. It encodes CSARISGQQETQYF.